The rows below give T cell receptor beta chains drawn from one sample of a study of cytomegalovirus exposure and HLA in healthy donors. Clones were sequenced by immunoSEQ multiplex PCR, and TCRdb holds only the in-frame ones, with some missing. The table includes about 130,000 clones, around three quarters detected once. The sequenced sample consisted of PBMCs. The receptor set was obtained from a woman aged 45-65 years in good health and CMV-seronegative. The CDR3 runs from the conserved cysteine through the conserved F or W. Fields, in order: clone size, D gene, J gene, V gene, CDR3 DNA, CDR3 protein. A D gene is named only where the DNA matches it firmly. Clone size is given for some rows only: seen once, a few or many times, or a class if the clone is expanded.

clone_size: -; d_call: TRBD1; j_call: TRBJ1-3; v_call: TRBV15; cdr3_nt: TGTGCCACCAGCTGGGGACAGGGAAAGACTGGAAACACCATATATTTT; cdr3_aa: CATSWGQGKTGNTIYF
clone_size: -; d_call: TRBD1; j_call: TRBJ1-1; v_call: TRBV9; cdr3_nt: TGTGCCAGCAGCGTAGGGGGACAGGCGAACACTGAAGCTTTCTTT; cdr3_aa: CASSVGGQANTEAFF
clone_size: once; d_call: TRBD2; j_call: TRBJ2-1; v_call: TRBV28; cdr3_nt: TGTGCCAGCAGGGAGACGGGACTAGCGGGAGCAAGCGGCGTCAATGAGCAGTTCTTC; cdr3_aa: CASRETGLAGASGVNEQFF
clone_size: -; d_call: TRBD1; j_call: TRBJ1-1; v_call: TRBV4-3; cdr3_nt: TGCGCCAGCAGCCAAGTAACAGGGGGGAACACTGAAGCTTTCTTT; cdr3_aa: CASSQVTGGNTEAFF
clone_size: -; d_call: TRBD2; j_call: TRBJ2-5; v_call: TRBV6-1; cdr3_nt: TGTGCCAGCAGTGACACAGGACTAGCGGAGCCGGGAGGGACCCAGTACTTC; cdr3_aa: CASSDTGLAEPGGTQYF
clone_size: -; d_call: TRBD1; j_call: TRBJ2-1; v_call: TRBV4-2; cdr3_nt: TGTGCCAGCAGCCAAGCGGGACAGGGGGGCAATGAGCAGTTCTTC; cdr3_aa: CASSQAGQGGNEQFF
clone_size: -; d_call: -; j_call: TRBJ1-5; v_call: TRBV9; cdr3_nt: TGTGCCAGCAGCGTTGACAGTTCACCAAATCAGCCCCAGCATTTT; cdr3_aa: CASSVDSSPNQPQHF
clone_size: -; d_call: TRBD2; j_call: TRBJ2-2; v_call: TRBV6-5; cdr3_nt: TGTGCCAGCAGTTACGCGGGGGGACACGGCGGGGAGCTGTTTTTT; cdr3_aa: CASSYAGGHGGELFF
clone_size: once; d_call: -; j_call: TRBJ1-1; v_call: TRBV14; cdr3_nt: TGTGCCAGCAGTCGATTCTCCAGACACCACACTGAAGCTTTCTTT; cdr3_aa: CASSRFSRHHTEAFF
clone_size: -; d_call: -; j_call: TRBJ2-7; v_call: TRBV7-9; cdr3_nt: TGTGCCAGCAGCCCCGCGACAGGGAGGTACGAGCAGTACTTC; cdr3_aa: CASSPATGRYEQYF
clone_size: -; d_call: TRBD1; j_call: TRBJ1-2; v_call: TRBV29-1; cdr3_nt: TGCAGCGCTAGGACAGGGGGCGATGGCTACCCCTTC; cdr3_aa: CSARTGGDGYPF
clone_size: -; d_call: TRBD1; j_call: TRBJ1-2; v_call: TRBV14; cdr3_nt: TGTGCCAGCAGCCAATGGACAGGGGCAAACTATGGCTACACCTTC; cdr3_aa: CASSQWTGANYGYTF
clone_size: -; d_call: -; j_call: TRBJ2-5; v_call: TRBV4-3; cdr3_nt: TGCGCCAGCAGCCTGGGACTCCAAGAGACCCAGTACTTC; cdr3_aa: CASSLGLQETQYF
clone_size: -; d_call: TRBD2; j_call: TRBJ2-1; v_call: TRBV6-5; cdr3_nt: TGTGCCAGCAAAGGGCCGGGGGGCTCCTACAATGAGCAGTTCTTC; cdr3_aa: CASKGPGGSYNEQFF
clone_size: -; d_call: TRBD1; j_call: TRBJ1-4; v_call: TRBV7-2; cdr3_nt: TGTGCCAGCAGCTTAAGGGGGACAGGAACTAATGAAAAACTGTTTTTT; cdr3_aa: CASSLRGTGTNEKLFF
clone_size: -; d_call: -; j_call: TRBJ2-6; v_call: TRBV7-2; cdr3_nt: TGTGCCAGCAGCTTCCGACAGTTCTCTGGGGCCAACGTCCTGACTTTC; cdr3_aa: CASSFRQFSGANVLTF
clone_size: -; d_call: -; j_call: TRBJ1-5; v_call: TRBV28; cdr3_nt: TGTGCCAGCAGCGGGGGGTCAACATGGTCCCAGCATTTT; cdr3_aa: CASSGGSTWSQHF
clone_size: few; d_call: TRBD1; j_call: TRBJ1-1; v_call: TRBV30; cdr3_nt: TGTGCCTGGAGTGTGACAGGGGGCTTCACTGAAGCTTTCTTT; cdr3_aa: CAWSVTGGFTEAFF
clone_size: -; d_call: -; j_call: TRBJ1-1; v_call: TRBV9; cdr3_nt: TGTGCCAGCAGCCCGGGACTGCTGAACACTGAAGCTTTCTTT; cdr3_aa: CASSPGLLNTEAFF
clone_size: few; d_call: -; j_call: TRBJ2-3; v_call: TRBV7-3; cdr3_nt: TGTGCCAGCAGCCAAGAGTCGTCTACGCAGTATTTT; cdr3_aa: CASSQESSTQYF
clone_size: -; d_call: -; j_call: TRBJ1-2; v_call: TRBV10-3; cdr3_nt: TGTGCCATCAGTGACCAGGGGCGCGGGTATGGCTACACCTTC; cdr3_aa: CAISDQGRGYGYTF
clone_size: few; d_call: TRBD1; j_call: TRBJ2-7; v_call: TRBV15; cdr3_nt: TGTGCCACCTCGCCCGGGACAGGGAACTACGAGCAGTACTTC; cdr3_aa: CATSPGTGNYEQYF
clone_size: few; d_call: -; j_call: TRBJ2-3; v_call: TRBV7-3; cdr3_nt: TGTGCCAGCAGCCAACTAGCTTCTAGCACAGATACGCAGTATTTT; cdr3_aa: CASSQLASSTDTQYF
clone_size: -; d_call: -; j_call: TRBJ1-2; v_call: TRBV6-1; cdr3_nt: TGTGCCAGCAGTGAGATAGCGGGAGAATATGGCTACACCTTC; cdr3_aa: CASSEIAGEYGYTF